The sequence of this TCR beta chain was determined in a study of T-cell reconstitution after alpha-beta-depleted transplantation in children (dated by TCRdb to about 2016). Notes on the research overall: Using TCR repertoire profiling, the study followed T-cell immune reconstitution in a quantitative way in children after TCRalphabeta/CD19-depleted allogeneic hematopoietic cell transplantation.

This clonotype has just a few counts. Its antigen target is currently unknown. Base qualities were left out, and no much larger clone turns up one base away. Study-level results and caveats: The apparently early recovery of alphabetaT-cell counts about two months after transplant reportedly depended on only several hundred rapidly expanded clones that came from non-depleted graft cells. In some patients, the high TCRbeta diversity seen at day 60 was put down to recipient T cells and intrathymic progenitors that had survived conditioning. Over the following months the frequencies of hyperexpanded clones went down, and after one year T-cell counts and TCRbeta diversity were mostly credited to newly produced T cells.

Libraries were prepared through PCR. Sequencing instrument: Illumina HiSeq 2500. To normalize quantification of the TCRbeta repertoire, the TCR libraries were built with molecular barcoding that relied on unique molecular identifiers. TCRdb reanalyzed the raw reads on its own, using fastp at Q25 for trimming and MiXCR for clone calling, and kept in-frame beta chains. Here each entry gathers all rows of one CDR3 protein and keeps the most common genes and DNA. This sample has roughly 350,000 distinct CDR3 sequences in its table, and under 20% of those were observed once. The top ten clones comprise around 38% of the sample. This specimen's treatment or condition label, per the study, means: allogeneic hematopoietic cell transplantation with graft depleted of TCRalphabeta T cells and CD19 B cells. TCRalphabeta/CD19-depleted allogeneic hematopoietic cell grafts were given to the transplant recipients, all of whom were children.

The source of this sequence is a male patient under 10 years old who had a stem cell transplant for acute lymphoblastic leukemia, so the T cells may come from the graft donor. The input for sequencing was PBMCs, mostly from graft donor cells, taken 360 days after TCRalphabeta/CD19-depleted stem cell transplant.

The DNA is as follows: TGTGCCAGCAGCCACACTAGGGGGGGGCAGTTCTTC. Translated, it gives CASSHTRGGQFF. The sequence links TRBV3-1 to TRBJ2-1; TRBD2 is perhaps the D gene, given 7 matching bases. Counted from cysteine to phenylalanine, this CDR3 has 12 amino acids. Of all the DNA, just the CDR3 is kept, 36 bases in frame from base 1. Deletion took 3 bases off V and 12 bases off J, with a span of 12 bases between the germline ends. For CDR1 and CDR2, the germline V gene (reference sequence) lists LGHDT and YNNKEL.